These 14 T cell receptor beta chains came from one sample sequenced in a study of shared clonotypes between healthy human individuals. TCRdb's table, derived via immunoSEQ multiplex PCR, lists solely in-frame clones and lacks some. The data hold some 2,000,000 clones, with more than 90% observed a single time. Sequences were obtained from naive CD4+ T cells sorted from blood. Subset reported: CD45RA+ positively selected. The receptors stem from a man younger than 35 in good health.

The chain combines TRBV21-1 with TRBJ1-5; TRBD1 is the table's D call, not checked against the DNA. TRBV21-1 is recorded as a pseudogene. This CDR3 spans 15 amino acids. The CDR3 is CASSKGAPINQPQHF. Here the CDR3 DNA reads TGTGCCAGCAGCAAGGGGGCCCCGATCAATCAGCCCCAGCATTTT.

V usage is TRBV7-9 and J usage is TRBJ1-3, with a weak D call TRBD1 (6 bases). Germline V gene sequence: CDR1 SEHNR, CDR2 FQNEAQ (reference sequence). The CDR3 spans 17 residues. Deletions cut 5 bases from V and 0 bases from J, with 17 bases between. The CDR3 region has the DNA TGTGCCAGCAGCGCCTGGGGGGGCTCGGACTCTGGAAACACCATATATTTT. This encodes CASSAWGGSDSGNTIYF.

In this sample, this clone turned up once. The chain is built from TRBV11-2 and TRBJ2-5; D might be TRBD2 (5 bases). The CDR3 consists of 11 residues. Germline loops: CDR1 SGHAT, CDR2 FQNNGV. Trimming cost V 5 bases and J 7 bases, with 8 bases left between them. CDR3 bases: TGTGCCAGCAGCCGCGAGGGGACCCAGTACTTC. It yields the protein CASSREGTQYF.

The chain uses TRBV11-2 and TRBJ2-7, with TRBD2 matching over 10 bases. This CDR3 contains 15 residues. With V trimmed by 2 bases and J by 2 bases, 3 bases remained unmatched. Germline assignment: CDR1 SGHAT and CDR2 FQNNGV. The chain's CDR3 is CASSLTSGAAYEQYF. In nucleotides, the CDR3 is TGTGCCAGCAGCTTAACTAGCGGGGCTGCCTACGAGCAGTACTTC.

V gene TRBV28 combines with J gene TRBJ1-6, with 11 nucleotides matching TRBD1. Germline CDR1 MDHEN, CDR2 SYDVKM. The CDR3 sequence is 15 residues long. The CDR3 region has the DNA TGTGTCACGCAACTCTCCGGGACAGGGGGATCACCCCTCCACTTT. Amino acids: CVTQLSGTGGSPLHF.

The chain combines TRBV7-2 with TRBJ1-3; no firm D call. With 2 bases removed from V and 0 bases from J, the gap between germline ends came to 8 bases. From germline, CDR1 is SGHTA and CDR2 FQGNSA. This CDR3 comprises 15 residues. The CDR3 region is CASSLLALSGNTIYF. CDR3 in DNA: TGTGCCAGCAGCTTATTAGCGCTCTCTGGAAACACCATATATTTT.

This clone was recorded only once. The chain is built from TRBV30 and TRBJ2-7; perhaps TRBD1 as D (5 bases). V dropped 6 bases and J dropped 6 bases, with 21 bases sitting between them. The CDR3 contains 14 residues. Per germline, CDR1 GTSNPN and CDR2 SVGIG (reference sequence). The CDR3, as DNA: TGTGCCTGCCACTTTTCAGGGAAGGTCTCCGAGCAGTACTTC. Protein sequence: CACHFSGKVSEQYF.

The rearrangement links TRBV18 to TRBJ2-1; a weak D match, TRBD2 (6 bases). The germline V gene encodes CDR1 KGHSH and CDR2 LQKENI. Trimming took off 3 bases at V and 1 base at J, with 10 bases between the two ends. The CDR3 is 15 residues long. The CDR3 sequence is CASSPPGASYNEQFF. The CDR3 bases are TGTGCCAGCTCACCTCCGGGAGCATCCTACAATGAGCAGTTCTTC. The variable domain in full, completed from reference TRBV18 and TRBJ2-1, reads NAGVMQNPRHLVRRRGQEARLRCSPMKGHSHVYWYRQLPEEGLKFMVYLQKENIIDESGMPKERFSAEFPKEGPSILRIQQVVRGDSAAYFCASSPPGASYNEQFFGPGTRLTVL.

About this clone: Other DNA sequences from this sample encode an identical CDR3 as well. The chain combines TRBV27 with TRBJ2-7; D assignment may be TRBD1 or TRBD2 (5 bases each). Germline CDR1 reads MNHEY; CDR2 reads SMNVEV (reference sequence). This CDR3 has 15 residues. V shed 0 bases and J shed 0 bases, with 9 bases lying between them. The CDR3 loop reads CASSLSGVPSYEQYF. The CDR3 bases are TGTGCCAGCAGTTTATCGGGGGTCCCCTCCTACGAGCAGTACTTC.

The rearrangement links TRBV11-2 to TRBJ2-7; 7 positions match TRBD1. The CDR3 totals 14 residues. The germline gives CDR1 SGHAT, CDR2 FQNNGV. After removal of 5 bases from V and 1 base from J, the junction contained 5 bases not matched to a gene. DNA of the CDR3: TGTGCCAGCAGCACCCAGACAGGGTCCTACGAGCAGTACTTC. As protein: CASSTQTGSYEQYF.

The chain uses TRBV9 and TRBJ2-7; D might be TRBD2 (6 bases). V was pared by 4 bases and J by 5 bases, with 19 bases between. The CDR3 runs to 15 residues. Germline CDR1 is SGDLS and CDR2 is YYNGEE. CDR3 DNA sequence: TGTGCCAGCAGCCCCCGCGACGGGAGTTACCACGAGCAGTACTTC. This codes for CASSPRDGSYHEQYF.

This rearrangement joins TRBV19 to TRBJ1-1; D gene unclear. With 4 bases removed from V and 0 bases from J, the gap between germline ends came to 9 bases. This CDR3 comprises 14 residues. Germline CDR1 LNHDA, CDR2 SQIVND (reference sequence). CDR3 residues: CASSTTAMNTEAFF. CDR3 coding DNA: TGTGCCAGTAGTACCACAGCAATGAACACTGAAGCTTTCTTT. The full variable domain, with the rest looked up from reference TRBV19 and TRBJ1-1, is DGGITQSPKYLFRKEGQNVTLSCEQNLNHDAMYWYRQDPGQGLRLIYYSQIVNDFQKGDIAEGYSVSREKKESFPLTVTSAQKNPTAFYLCASSTTAMNTEAFFGQGTRLTVV.

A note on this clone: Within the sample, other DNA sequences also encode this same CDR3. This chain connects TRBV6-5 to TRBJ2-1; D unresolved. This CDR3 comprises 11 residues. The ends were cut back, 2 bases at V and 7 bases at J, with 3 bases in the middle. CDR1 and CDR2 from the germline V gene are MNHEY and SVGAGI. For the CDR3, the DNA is TGTGCCAGCAGTTACCTGAATGAGCAGTTCTTC. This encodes CASSYLNEQFF.

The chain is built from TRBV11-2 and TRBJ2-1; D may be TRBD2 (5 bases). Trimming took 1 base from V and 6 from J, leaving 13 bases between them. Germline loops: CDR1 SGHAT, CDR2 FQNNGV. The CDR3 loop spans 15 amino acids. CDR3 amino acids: CASSLARERLNEQFF. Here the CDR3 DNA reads TGTGCCAGCAGCTTAGCGAGGGAAAGGCTCAATGAGCAGTTCTTC.